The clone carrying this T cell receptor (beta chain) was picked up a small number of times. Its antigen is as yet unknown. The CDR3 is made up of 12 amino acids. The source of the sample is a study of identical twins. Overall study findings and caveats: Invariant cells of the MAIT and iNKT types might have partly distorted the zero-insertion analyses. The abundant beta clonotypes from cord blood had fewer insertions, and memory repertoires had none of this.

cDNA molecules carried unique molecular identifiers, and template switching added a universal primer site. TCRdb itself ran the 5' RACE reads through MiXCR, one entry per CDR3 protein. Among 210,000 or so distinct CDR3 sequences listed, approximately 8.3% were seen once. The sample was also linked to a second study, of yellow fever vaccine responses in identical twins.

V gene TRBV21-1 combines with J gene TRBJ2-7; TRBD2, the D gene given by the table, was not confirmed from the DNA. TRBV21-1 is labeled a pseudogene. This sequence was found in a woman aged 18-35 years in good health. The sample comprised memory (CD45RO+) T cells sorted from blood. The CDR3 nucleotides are TGTGCCAGCAGCTTAGAGGGAGAGGAGCAGTACTTC. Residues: CASSLEGEEQYF.